The source of this T cell receptor beta chain is a study of long-term antiretroviral therapy in people with HIV. Study results and caveats: The study found narrower CDR3 length ranges in HIV repertoires than in controls. The study collected no data on ART adherence, viral resistance or therapy changes.

Each HIV-infected participant was given treatment in the United States. Relative to its sample, this clone is medium-sized. Its antigen is not known. Researchers report immunoSEQ v3.0 was run at survey level. Repertoires were generated with immunoSEQ multiplex PCR, while TCRdb's copy carries only in-frame clones and drops some. Of approximately 30,000 clones in the sample, 95% to 98% are singletons; the top ten hold under 2.5%. V was shortened by 5 bases and J by 2 bases, with 15 bases between the two germline ends. Germline V gene sequence: CDR1 SEHNR, CDR2 FQNEAQ (reference sequence). The CDR3 sequence is 15 residues long.

The sample here was unsorted PBMCs, taken 7.6 years after starting antiretroviral therapy. The chain is built from TRBV7-9 and TRBJ2-5, with D maybe TRBD1 (6 bases). This clonotype was sampled from a man under 40 with HIV. CDR3 in amino acids: CASSLAWGRQETQYF. The CDR3 DNA follows: TGTGCCAGCAGCCTCGCTTGGGGGCGGCAAGAGACCCAGTACTTC.